The following is a T cell receptor (beta chain) sequence with its context. TCRdb's copy holds only in-frame clones and misses some; the assay was immunoSEQ multiplex PCR. This table holds 550,000 to 850,000 clones, approximately 77% found once. This sample is drawn from a study of shared clonotypes between healthy human individuals. Trimming removed 6 bases from V and 10 bases from J, with 17 bases in between. From germline, CDR1 is LNHDA and CDR2 SQIVND (reference sequence). The CDR3 is made up of 13 amino acids. Sequencing was carried out using memory CD4+ T cells sorted from blood. Subset noted: CD45RA-negative fraction. This sequence joins TRBV19 and TRBJ2-3; D may be TRBD1 or TRBD2 (5 bases each). This clonotype was sampled from a woman in her twenties or thirties in good health. The CDR3: CASSEGSTLAQYF. In DNA, the CDR3 is TGTGCCAGTAGCGAGGGGTCCACCTTGGCGCAGTATTTT.